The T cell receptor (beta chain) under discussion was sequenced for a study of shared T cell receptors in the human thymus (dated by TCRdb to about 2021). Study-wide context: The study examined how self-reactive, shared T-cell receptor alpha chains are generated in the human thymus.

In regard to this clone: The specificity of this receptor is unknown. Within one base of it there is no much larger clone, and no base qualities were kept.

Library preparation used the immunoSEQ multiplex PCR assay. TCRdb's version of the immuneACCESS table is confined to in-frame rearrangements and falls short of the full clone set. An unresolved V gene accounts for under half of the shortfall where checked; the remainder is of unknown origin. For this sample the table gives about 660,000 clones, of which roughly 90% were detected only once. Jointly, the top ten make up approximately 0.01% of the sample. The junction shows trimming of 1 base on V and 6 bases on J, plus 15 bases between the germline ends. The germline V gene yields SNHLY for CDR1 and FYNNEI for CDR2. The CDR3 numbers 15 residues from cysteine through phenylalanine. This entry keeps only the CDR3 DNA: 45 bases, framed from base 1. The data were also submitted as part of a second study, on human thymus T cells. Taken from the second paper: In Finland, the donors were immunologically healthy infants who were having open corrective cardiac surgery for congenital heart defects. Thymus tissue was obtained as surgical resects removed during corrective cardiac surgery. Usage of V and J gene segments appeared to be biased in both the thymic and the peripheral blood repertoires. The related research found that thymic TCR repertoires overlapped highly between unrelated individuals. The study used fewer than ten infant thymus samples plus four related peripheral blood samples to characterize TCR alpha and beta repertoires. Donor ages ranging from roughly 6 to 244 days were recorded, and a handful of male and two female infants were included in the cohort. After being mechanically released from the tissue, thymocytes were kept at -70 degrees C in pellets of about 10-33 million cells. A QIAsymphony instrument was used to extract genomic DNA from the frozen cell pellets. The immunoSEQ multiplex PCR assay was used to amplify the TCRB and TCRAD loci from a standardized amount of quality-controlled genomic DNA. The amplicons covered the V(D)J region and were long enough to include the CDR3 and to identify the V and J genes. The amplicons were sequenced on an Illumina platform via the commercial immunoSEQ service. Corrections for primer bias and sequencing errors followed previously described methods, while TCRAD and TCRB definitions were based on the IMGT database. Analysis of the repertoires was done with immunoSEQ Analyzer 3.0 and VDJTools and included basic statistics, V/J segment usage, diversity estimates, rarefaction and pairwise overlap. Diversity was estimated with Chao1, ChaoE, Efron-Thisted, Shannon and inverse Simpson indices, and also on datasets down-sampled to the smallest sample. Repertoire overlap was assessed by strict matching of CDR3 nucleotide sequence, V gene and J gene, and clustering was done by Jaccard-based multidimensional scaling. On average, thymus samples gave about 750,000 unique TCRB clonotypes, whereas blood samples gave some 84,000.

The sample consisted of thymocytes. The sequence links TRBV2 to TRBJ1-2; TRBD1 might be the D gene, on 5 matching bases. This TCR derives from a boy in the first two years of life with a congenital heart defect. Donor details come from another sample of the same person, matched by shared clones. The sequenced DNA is TGTGCCAGCAGTGAAGGGAGGGGAGGAGAGGATGGCTACACCTTC. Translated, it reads CASSEGRGGEDGYTF.